This note documents a single T cell receptor beta chain sequence. In the authors' methods: It was from reference gene primer amplification that nucleated cell counts were estimated. Some clones are missing from TCRdb's copy, which holds only in-frame ones; the method was immunoSEQ multiplex PCR. Clone size and the V and J calls come from that table; the DNA yielded D and trimming. The sample records 60,000 to 85,000 clones, around 88% being singletons. The data stem from a study of blood T cell repertoires in COVID-19. Whole-study context: Samples taken during acute and convalescent COVID-19 were collected in the United States, Italy and Spain. PBMCs, B-cell-depleted T cells, or T cells were the source of the cDNA or gDNA that made up the material.

V lost 6 bases to trimming and J lost 3 bases; unmatched junction nucleotides: 15. Germline V gene lookup returns CDR1 MNHEY and CDR2 SMNVEV (reference sequence). This CDR3 contains 18 residues. The receptor comes from a human donor in a cohort sampled during active COVID-19. Sequencing was done on a sample of peripheral blood. The chain has TRBV27 and TRBJ2-7, with 12 bases identical to TRBD2. The chain's CDR3 is CASRAAGLGTSGFYEQYF. The CDR3 DNA reads as TGTGCCAGCAGAGCGGCCGGGCTGGGGACTAGCGGGTTCTACGAGCAGTACTTC.